This entry is about one T cell receptor (beta chain). No antigen is known for it. These data come from a study of cytomegalovirus exposure and HLA in healthy donors. Study results and limitations: It was shown in a later analysis that HLA-associated TCR beta chains were more clonally expanded than other, equally common chains. Rare TCR sequences predominated, though certain public TCRs were found in many donors.

It was with 60 Vbeta and 13 Jbeta primers that the PCR ran. Measured with immunoSEQ multiplex PCR; TCRdb has only the in-frame clones, and not every one. The table lists some 110,000 clones, 79% of them singletons. V was shortened by 0 bases and J by 4 bases, with 6 bases between the two germline ends. CDR1 and CDR2 from the germline V gene are LGHNA and YSLEER. The CDR3 covers 13 residues. Material for sequencing was PBMCs. The receptor's source is a young man in good health and CMV-seropositive. The chain links TRBV4-3 to TRBJ2-5; D remains unclear. For the CDR3, the DNA is TGCGCCAGCAGCCAAGATAGCAGAGAGACCCAGTACTTC. This encodes CASSQDSRETQYF.